This passage covers 27 T cell receptor beta chains from one sample sequenced in a study of blood T cell repertoires in COVID-19. Using immunoSEQ multiplex PCR, the repertoire was profiled, and TCRdb retains in-frame clones only, with some absent. This sample carries about 300,000 clones, 87% of them seen once, and the ten largest clones take around 5.9%. The sample consisted of PBMCs or T cells enriched from blood (not recorded which). The receptors were sampled from a woman aged 25 to 39 who had recovered from COVID-19.

V is TRBV5-4 and J is TRBJ2-7; TRBD2 matches at 7 bases. The germline gives CDR1 SGHNT, CDR2 YYREEE (reference sequence). The CDR3 runs 13 residues. V gave up 4 bases and J gave up 5 bases; unmatched junction bases: 6. The CDR3 DNA is TGTGCCAGCAGCCCCCCCGGGGGGAACGAGCAGTACTTC. It translates to CASSPPGGNEQYF.

A word on this clone: Additional DNA sequences in this sample encode the identical CDR3. The chain joins TRBV28 to TRBJ1-2; TRBD1 might be the D (5 bases). From germline, CDR1 is MDHEN and CDR2 SYDVKM. The CDR3 has 14 amino acids. V lost 5 bases and J lost 7, with 17 bases in between. This CDR3 reads CASSVRVGVGGYTF. DNA of the CDR3: TGTGCCAGCAGTGTACGGGTAGGGGTGGGTGGCTACACCTTC.

The chain links TRBV5-5 to TRBJ2-7; a weak D match, TRBD2 (6 bases). Germline CDR1 SGHKS, CDR2 YYEKEE (reference sequence). The CDR3 extends over 15 amino acids. Trimming took off 3 bases at V and 1 base at J, with 14 bases between the two ends. The CDR3 is CASSSVGGLSYEQYF. The CDR3 bases are TGTGCCAGCAGCTCCGTGGGAGGCTTATCCTACGAGCAGTACTTC.

This rearrangement joins TRBV30 to TRBJ1-3; 7 nucleotides align to TRBD1. The CDR3 consists of 16 residues. Germline-derived CDR1 and CDR2 are GTSNPN and SVGIG (reference sequence). The trim removed 0 bases at V and 4 bases at J, leaving 9 bases unmatched. Here the CDR3 DNA reads TGTGCCTGGAGTGTCCGGGACAGAATTTTAGGAAACACCATATATTTT. As protein: CAWSVRDRILGNTIYF.

The V gene is TRBV7-9, the J gene TRBJ1-2; D might be TRBD1 (5 bases). Deletions cut 2 bases from V and 4 bases from J, with 11 bases between. The CDR3 extends over 14 amino acids. The germline gives CDR1 SEHNR, CDR2 FQNEAQ (reference sequence). The DNA of the CDR3 is TGTGCCAGCAGCTTATCGGAGGGACTCTATGGCTACACCTTC. Its protein is CASSLSEGLYGYTF.

V usage is TRBV19 and J usage is TRBJ1-2, with 9 bases fitting TRBD1. V lost 2 bases to trimming and J lost 4 bases; unmatched junction nucleotides: 5. This CDR3 is 15 amino acids long. Germline V CDR1 and CDR2: LNHDA, SQIVND (reference sequence). CDR3 nucleotides: TGTGCCAGTAGTATACTTGCGGACAGGGGCTATGGCTACACCTTC. It encodes CASSILADRGYGYTF.

The V and J genes are TRBV5-4 and TRBJ1-4, with D unclear. Germline V gives CDR1 SGHNT, CDR2 YYREEE (reference sequence). Trimming stripped 0 bases from V and 5 bases from J, with 5 bases between. The CDR3 contains 13 residues. This CDR3 reads CASSLGPNEKLFF. In DNA, the CDR3 is TGTGCCAGCAGCTTGGGTCCAAATGAAAAACTGTTTTTT.

The chain couples TRBV5-6 to TRBJ2-1; a weak D match, TRBD2 (5 bases). Trimming cost V 0 bases and J 3 bases, with 10 bases left between them. Germline values: CDR1 SGHDT, CDR2 YYEEEE. The CDR3 is 15 residues long. CDR3 nucleotide sequence: TGTGCCAGCAGCTTGGCGGGGATCCTCTACAATGAGCAGTTCTTC. This encodes CASSLAGILYNEQFF.

This clone was recorded only once. J is TRBJ2-5 and V is TRBV7-9; TRBD2 matches 7 bases. The CDR3 is 15 amino acids. Unmatched junction bases numbered 4, after V lost 2 bases and J lost 1 base. CDR1 and CDR2 from the germline V gene are SEHNR and FQNEAQ (reference sequence). Here the CDR3 DNA reads TGTGCCAGCAGCTTAACGACTAGCCCCCAAGAGACCCAGTACTTC. Protein: CASSLTTSPQETQYF. Using reference TRBV7-9 and TRBJ2-5 for the parts outside the CDR3, the full variable domain is DTGVSQNPRHKITKRGQNVTFRCDPISEHNRLYWYRQTLGQGPEFLTYFQNEAQLEKSRLLSDRFSAERPKGSFSTLEIQRTEQGDSAMYLCASSLTTSPQETQYFGPGTRLLVL.

The table lists this clone with a count of one. This chain joins TRBV19 and TRBJ2-4, with D maybe TRBD2 (6 bases). V gave up 2 bases and J gave up 1 base, with 9 bases separating them. The CDR3 is 15 residues long. Germline CDR1 is LNHDA and CDR2 is SQIVND (reference sequence). The CDR3 sequence is CASSISGRAKNIQYF. The CDR3 coding sequence is TGTGCCAGTAGTATAAGTGGGAGGGCCAAAAACATTCAGTACTTC.

V usage is TRBV10-1 and J usage is TRBJ1-1; TRBD1 agrees at 9 bases. The J segment lost 1 base and the V segment lost 6 bases, leaving 6 bases of the junction unmatched. Germline V gene data show CDR1 as WNHNN and CDR2 as SYGVQD (reference sequence). This CDR3 region has 15 residues. The CDR3 region is CASRRPGQGNTEAFF. CDR3 nucleotide sequence: TGCGCCAGCAGAAGGCCGGGACAGGGGAACACTGAAGCTTTCTTT.

The chain's CDR3 is CASSSRTLAGVGTDTQYF. In nucleotides, the CDR3 is TGTGCCAGCAGCTCCAGGACCCTAGCGGGGGTGGGCACAGATACGCAGTATTTT. The rearrangement uses TRBV7-8 and TRBJ2-3; 10 bases are a match to TRBD2. In germline, CDR1 is SGHVS, CDR2 FQNEAQ. CDR3 length equals 18 residues. V was pared by 4 bases and J by 1 base, with 11 bases of the junction left unmatched. The variable domain in full, completed from reference TRBV7-8 and TRBJ2-3, reads GAGVSQSPRYKVAKRGQDVALRCDPISGHVSLFWYQQALGQGPEFLTYFQNEAQLDKSGLPSDRFFAERPEGSVSTLKIQRTQQEDSAVYLCASSSRTLAGVGTDTQYFGPGTRLTVL.

The chain combines TRBV10-1 with TRBJ1-2; D is undetermined. The V end lost 3 bases, the J end lost 6 bases, and 17 bases lay between the germline ends. Germline V gene lookup returns CDR1 WNHNN and CDR2 SYGVQD (reference sequence). The CDR3 loop spans 15 amino acids. CDR3 region: CASSDPHGPTDGYTF. CDR3 nucleotides: TGCGCCAGCAGTGACCCACATGGGCCCACGGATGGCTACACCTTC.

Notes on this clone: Other nucleotide sequences in the sample specify the same CDR3. The CDR3 sequence: CASSLKQGSEQFF. As DNA, the CDR3 is TGTGCCAGCAGCTTGAAACAGGGCTCTGAGCAGTTCTTC. The rearrangement links TRBV7-6 to TRBJ2-1, with D perhaps TRBD1 (6 bases). V lost 3 bases to trimming and J lost 9 bases, with 12 bases between them. The germline CDR1 and CDR2 sequences are SGHVS and FNYEAQ. The CDR3 is made up of 13 amino acids.

Note on this clone: The sample holds other DNA sequences that translate to the same CDR3. The gene calls are TRBV12-3 or TRBV12-4 and TRBJ1-1; D not certain. CDR3 length: 11 residues. The V end lost 1 base, the J end lost 8 bases, and 5 bases lay between the germline ends. In nucleotides, the CDR3 is TGTGCCAGCAGTTTAGGAGGGGAAGCTTTCTTT. Amino acid sequence: CASSLGGEAFF.

This clone has a single count. This chain links TRBV27 with TRBJ1-5, with D maybe TRBD1 (5 bases). The CDR3 sequence is 15 residues long. V was pared by 2 bases and J by 0 bases, with 8 bases between. The germline gives CDR1 MNHEY, CDR2 SMNVEV (reference sequence). The CDR3 loop is CASSLAGVSNQPQHF. CDR3 DNA: TGTGCCAGCAGTTTAGCGGGGGTTAGCAATCAGCCCCAGCATTTT.

The rearrangement links TRBV5-5 to TRBJ1-1; tentatively, D is TRBD1 (5 bases). V lost 2 bases, J lost 5 bases, and 16 bases lay in between. Germline V gene data show CDR1 as SGHKS and CDR2 as YYEKEE (reference sequence). This CDR3 is built from 15 residues. This CDR3 reads CASSFTGTGSTEAFF. The CDR3 coding sequence is TGTGCCAGCAGCTTCACCGGGACCGGGAGTACTGAAGCTTTCTTT.

This chain connects TRBV4-2 to TRBJ2-3; 10 bases are a match to TRBD2. From germline, CDR1 is LGHNA and CDR2 YNFKEQ. The CDR3 covers 17 residues. The V gene end was trimmed by 0 bases and the J gene end by 5 bases; junction bases not matched to a gene: 8. CDR3 sequence reads: CASSQEGTSGARDTQYF. The CDR3, as DNA: TGTGCCAGCAGCCAAGAAGGCACTAGCGGGGCGAGAGATACGCAGTATTTT.

The chain links TRBV5-1 to TRBJ1-1; 7 nucleotides match TRBD1. V shed 4 bases, J shed 0 bases, and the junction held 6 bases outside the gene matches. There are 15 residues in the CDR3. Per germline, CDR1 SGHRS and CDR2 YFSETQ. The CDR3 region has the DNA TGCGCCAGCAGCCCAGGGGACAGACTGAACACTGAAGCTTTCTTT. This encodes CASSPGDRLNTEAFF.

The chain carries TRBV4-2 and TRBJ2-5; 8 bases are shared with TRBD2. CDR1 and CDR2 (germline): LGHNA, YNFKEQ. There are 16 residues in the CDR3. J lost 4 bases, V lost 0 bases, and 7 bases had no gene match. DNA of the CDR3: TGTGCCAGCAGCCAAGATCACGGGGGGGTGATAGAGACCCAGTACTTC. Its translation: CASSQDHGGVIETQYF.

This chain uses TRBV6-6 with TRBJ1-3; unclear D gene. Germline CDR1 and CDR2: MNHNY and SVGAGI (reference sequence). This CDR3 is 15 amino acids long. The V end was cut by 6 bases, the J end by 0 bases, with 12 bases between. The chain's CDR3 is CASSPTDFSGNTIYF. The CDR3 bases are TGTGCCAGCAGCCCGACTGACTTCTCTGGAAACACCATATATTTT.

The chain combines TRBV3-1 (or the pseudogene TRBV3-2) with TRBJ1-1, with 9 bases that match TRBD1. The CDR3 is 15 residues long. Germline V gene sequence: CDR1 LGHDT, CDR2 YNNKEL (reference sequence). The V and J ends lost 4 bases and 2 bases, in that order; junction bases with no gene match: 5. CDR3 loop: CASSLLGQGNTEAFF. The CDR3 coding sequence is TGTGCCAGCAGCCTATTGGGACAGGGTAACACTGAAGCTTTCTTT.

J is TRBJ1-5 and V is TRBV5-5; D unclear. The CDR3 is made up of 12 amino acids. The germline gives CDR1 SGHKS, CDR2 YYEKEE (reference sequence). Between the trimmed V and J ends, which lost 2 bases and 5 bases, there was a span of 5 bases. The CDR3 DNA reads TGTGCCAGCAGCTTAGCTGATCAGCCCCAGCATTTT. This gives the protein CASSLADQPQHF.

This chain links TRBV4-1 with TRBJ2-7, with 7 bases lining up with TRBD1. Trimming removed 4 bases from V and 0 bases from J; junction bases left unmatched: 6. The CDR3 is 15 amino acids. The V gene's germline CDR1 is MGHRA and CDR2 YSYEKL. CDR3 residues: CASSRGTEVSYEQYF. For the CDR3, the DNA is TGCGCCAGCAGCCGGGGGACAGAGGTCTCCTACGAGCAGTACTTC.

The CDR3, as DNA: TGTGCCAGCACCCCGGGACAGTGGAACACTGAAGCTTTCTTT. Residues: CASTPGQWNTEAFF. The chain is built from TRBV6-5 and TRBJ1-1; 7 bases match TRBD1. V shed 7 bases, J shed 1 base, and the junction held 6 bases outside the gene matches. Germline CDR1 MNHEY, CDR2 SVGAGI. There are 14 residues in the CDR3.

The rearrangement uses TRBV5-1 and TRBJ2-2, with 8 bases that match TRBD1. This CDR3 comprises 15 residues. The germline V gene has CDR1 SGHRS and CDR2 YFSETQ. Trimming cost V 4 bases and J 3 bases; bases outside gene matches: 5. The CDR3 here is CASSETQGDTGELFF. The CDR3 DNA reads TGCGCCAGCAGCGAGACACAGGGGGACACCGGGGAGCTGTTTTTT.

The chain joins TRBV14 to TRBJ2-7, with 7 bases matching TRBD1. Germline V gives CDR1 SGHDN, CDR2 FVKESK. The CDR3 totals 15 residues. Trimming cost V 0 bases and J 2 bases; bases outside gene matches: 4. The DNA for the CDR3 is TGTGCCAGCAGCCAAGAGAGGGGGCTTACCTACGAGCAGTACTTC. This codes for CASSQERGLTYEQYF.